This T cell receptor (beta chain) was sequenced in a study of shared clonotypes between healthy human individuals. Terminally differentiated effector memory CD45RA+ cells were excluded from the naive CD8 cells, which were CD45RO-negative and positively selected for CCR7. Germline CDR1 SQVTM, CDR2 ANQGSEA. The ends were cut back, 5 bases at V and 3 bases at J, with 19 bases in the middle. The CDR3 is 15 amino acids. Original data processing: ImmunoSEQ junction-only sequences lacked quality scores, so their filtering differed. Sequencing used immunoSEQ multiplex PCR; TCRdb keeps in-frame clones, though not all of them. The V and J calls and clone size are taken from that table; D and trimming were inferred from the DNA. The repertoire includes roughly 2,000,000 clones, approximately 94% of them detected once, and roughly 1.2% sits in the top ten.

Input material: naive CD8+ T cells sorted from blood. This chain uses TRBV29-1 with TRBJ1-1; D gene ambiguous. The clonotype was recovered from a man younger than 35 in good health. This chain's CDR3 is CSVTSPDGRDTEAFF. The CDR3 region has the DNA TGCAGCGTTACCTCCCCTGATGGGAGGGACACTGAAGCTTTCTTT.